These T cell receptor beta chains were read from a single sample in a study of ipilimumab plus nivolumab after autologous stem cell transplantation. Sequencing used immunoSEQ multiplex PCR; TCRdb keeps in-frame clones, though not all of them. Altogether about 84,000 clones are present, about 83% being singletons, with the ten largest covering around 2%. The specimen comprised PBMCs, sampled in a trial of ipilimumab plus nivolumab as post-transplant consolidation. The origin of the receptors is a male donor with diffuse large B-cell lymphoma. Both conserved end residues are trimmed from each CDR3. Each record gives: V gene, J gene, CDR3 protein.

TRBV11-2,TRBJ1-1,ASSSPAGTNTEAF
TRBV7-8,TRBJ1-1,ASRVGSRNTEAF
TRBV5-4,TRBJ1-1,ASSQGPGQGYTEAF
TRBV29-1,TRBJ1-2,SVATELYGYT
TRBV5-1,TRBJ2-5,ASSGGTGSTETQY
TRBV7-9,TRBJ1-2,ASSRVGSVGYT
TRBV29-1,TRBJ2-7,SVAGTGGSPVDEQY
TRBV7-9,TRBJ2-7,ASSFGDAGGY
TRBV19,TRBJ2-1,ASSRDRGDEQF
TRBV6-5,TRBJ1-6,ASSYTTQGGPLH
TRBV2,TRBJ1-2,ASSDFAGQYGYT
TRBV6-1,TRBJ2-7,ASDGWDRPYEQY
TRBV5-1,TRBJ1-6,ASSLAGNSPLH
TRBV30,TRBJ2-7,AWSRYPTGQY
TRBV27,TRBJ2-1,ASSLLGQGSYNEQF
TRBV11-2,TRBJ2-1,ASSSGLRGGMNEQF
TRBV5-1,TRBJ1-1,ASSLDRGTEAF
TRBV7-2,TRBJ2-3,ASSYSGGSTDTQY
TRBV27,TRBJ2-7,ASSLTGRNSYEQY
TRBV11-2,TRBJ1-2,ASSNRGTNYGYT
TRBV7-2,TRBJ2-1,ASSYFTGYNEQF
TRBV5-1,TRBJ2-2,ASSLGTPTTGELF
TRBV25-1,TRBJ2-7,ASSELTGWAEQY
TRBV7-8,TRBJ1-6,ASSITRSGSPLH
TRBV6-1,TRBJ1-6,ASSDGVLDSPLH
TRBV11-3,TRBJ2-2,ASSLELAGTGELF
TRBV7-9,TRBJ1-2,ASSLQGAEGYT
TRBV7-6,TRBJ2-2,ASSPARGMGGELF
TRBV6-1,TRBJ1-4,ASSEWRPTNEKLF
TRBV6-5,TRBJ1-1,ASSYSWQGNTEAF
TRBV19,TRBJ1-5,ASRTPGQGGNQPQH
TRBV5-1,TRBJ2-5,ASSLDSGGSRETQY
TRBV6-5,TRBJ1-5,ASSNQDSNQPQH
TRBV12-5,TRBJ1-5,ASGLVRQAGNQPQH
TRBV5-1,TRBJ2-7,ASSLGGIEVPYEQY
TRBV7-8,TRBJ2-7,ASSPDHEQY
TRBV19,TRBJ2-5,ASKSVGLAGPKGETQY
TRBV14,TRBJ2-3,ASSLRVLQADTQY
TRBV5-1,TRBJ1-1,ASSFDIGTAEAF
TRBV6-1,TRBJ2-3,ASSRDFSTDTQY
TRBV6-6,TRBJ2-3,ASSPLAATDTQY
TRBV5-1,TRBJ2-2,ASSLAEANTGELF